This passage covers 26 T cell receptor beta chains from one sample sequenced in a study of blood T cell repertoires in COVID-19. Sequenced by immunoSEQ multiplex PCR; TCRdb stores in-frame clones only, minus some. Of tens of thousands of clones detected, approximately 92% appear once; the ten largest clones hold about 2%. The sample comprised peripheral blood. All receptors come from a human donor in a cohort sampled during active COVID-19.

The chain recombines TRBV7-2 with TRBJ2-5; TRBD2 might be the D (5 bases). The CDR3 spans 16 residues. V dropped 1 base and J dropped 0 bases, with 12 bases sitting between them. Germline assignment: CDR1 SGHTA and CDR2 FQGNSA. The CDR3 DNA follows: TGTGCCAGCAGCTTAGGAGTGCGGGCGTACCAAGAGACCCAGTACTTC. Protein sequence: CASSLGVRAYQETQYF.

V usage is TRBV6-5 and J usage is TRBJ2-1; TRBD2 agrees at 7 bases. The CDR3 extends over 15 amino acids. V gave up 6 bases and J gave up 5 bases; unmatched junction bases: 10. Germline loops: CDR1 MNHEY, CDR2 SVGAGI. The CDR3 reads CASREAGVGDNEQFF. The CDR3 bases are TGTGCCAGCAGGGAGGCGGGAGTGGGCGACAATGAGCAGTTCTTC.

This chain uses TRBV11-2 with TRBJ1-5; 9 bases line up with TRBD1. Germline V gene sequence: CDR1 SGHAT, CDR2 FQNNGV. V gave up 3 bases and J gave up 4 bases; unmatched junction bases: 4. This CDR3 contains 15 residues. The CDR3 DNA reads TGTGCCAGCAGCTTTGGGACAGGGCGTAATCAGCCCCAGCATTTT. Protein sequence: CASSFGTGRNQPQHF.

The V gene is TRBV9, the J gene TRBJ1-1, with a possible D match to TRBD1 (6 bases). Germline CDR1 and CDR2: SGDLS and YYNGEE. This CDR3 has 15 residues. V was trimmed by 0 bases and J by 1 base, leaving 10 bases between them. The CDR3 DNA sequence: TGTGCCAGCAGCGTAGAGGGGGGGCGGAACACTGAAGCTTTCTTT. Translated, it gives CASSVEGGRNTEAFF.

V gene TRBV7-8 combines with J gene TRBJ2-7; no reliable D call. The CDR3 length is 13 residues. Germline assignment: CDR1 SGHVS and CDR2 FQNEAQ. Between the trimmed V and J ends, which lost 2 bases and 6 bases, there was a span of 11 bases. As DNA, the CDR3 is TGTGCCAGCAGCTTATCCCCCCCCTCCGAGCAGTACTTC. It translates to CASSLSPPSEQYF.

The V and J genes are TRBV5-1 and TRBJ2-1, with 9 positions matching TRBD1. Germline CDR1 SGHRS, CDR2 YFSETQ. Losses at the gene ends were 0 bases for V and 7 bases for J; bases not matched to a gene: 14. CDR3 size: 18 residues. Here the CDR3 reads CASSLEPYSQGAKNEQFF. CDR3 coding DNA: TGCGCCAGCAGCTTGGAACCGTACTCACAGGGGGCGAAGAATGAGCAGTTCTTC.

The rearrangement joins TRBV4-2 to TRBJ2-3; 7 bases agree with TRBD2. Germline CDR1 and CDR2: LGHNA and YNFKEQ. V gave up 0 bases and J gave up 6 bases; unmatched junction bases: 9. The CDR3 contains 16 residues. The CDR3 region has the DNA TGTGCCAGCAGCCAAGATCGGGACTACTCCTCGGATACGCAGTATTTT. Amino acid sequence: CASSQDRDYSSDTQYF.

The CDR3 protein is CASSDGLAGGYEQYF. CDR3 in DNA: TGCGCCAGCAGTGATGGGCTAGCGGGAGGCTACGAGCAGTACTTC. The chain uses TRBV10-1 and TRBJ2-7; TRBD2 aligns across 11 bases. The V segment lost 3 bases and the J segment 3 bases; nucleotides outside the gene matches: 4. The CDR3 has 15 residues. Germline V lookup: CDR1 WNHNN, CDR2 SYGVQD (reference sequence).

The chain joins TRBV3-1 (or the pseudogene TRBV3-2) to TRBJ1-1; no firm D call. The CDR3 runs 15 residues. The germline gives CDR1 LGHDT, CDR2 YNNKEL (reference sequence). V lost 1 base and J 10 bases, leaving 19 bases between the germline ends. The CDR3 sequence: CASSQVTLGGSGAFF. Here the CDR3 DNA reads TGTGCCAGCAGCCAAGTTACGCTTGGAGGGTCGGGAGCTTTCTTT.

V is TRBV27 and J is TRBJ1-1; 10 bases map to TRBD1. The germline CDR1 and CDR2 sequences are MNHEY and SMNVEV (reference sequence). The CDR3 extends over 13 amino acids. The trim removed 4 bases at V and 4 bases at J, leaving 0 bases unmatched. The CDR3 nucleotides are TGTGCCAGCAGTTGGGACAGGGGCACTGAAGCTTTCTTT. This sequence encodes CASSWDRGTEAFF.

This clone came up once. The chain is built from TRBV5-5 and TRBJ2-1, with D perhaps TRBD1 (6 bases). In germline, CDR1 is SGHKS, CDR2 YYEKEE (reference sequence). The V end was cut by 4 bases, the J end by 4 bases, with 18 bases between. CDR3 length equals 16 residues. The CDR3 is CASSPLLTGQYNEQFF. CDR3 coding DNA: TGTGCCAGCAGCCCCCTTTTGACAGGCCAGTACAATGAGCAGTTCTTC. The full variable domain, with the rest looked up from reference TRBV5-5 and TRBJ2-1, is DAGVTQSPTHLIKTRGQQVTLRCSPISGHKSVSWYQQVLGQGPQFIFQYYEKEERGRGNFPDRFSARQFPNYSSELNVNALLLGDSALYLCASSPLLTGQYNEQFFGPGTRLTVL.

This chain links TRBV6-5 with TRBJ1-5; D possibly corresponds to TRBD1 (6 bases). V dropped 5 bases and J dropped 4 bases, with 12 bases sitting between them. Germline values: CDR1 MNHEY, CDR2 SVGAGI. The CDR3 has 14 amino acids. DNA for the CDR3: TGTGCCAGCAGTAGGGACAACCTAAATCAGCCCCAGCATTTT. It specifies CASSRDNLNQPQHF.

This chain connects TRBV19 to TRBJ1-1, with TRBD1 as a possible D gene (6 bases). Germline V gene sequence: CDR1 LNHDA, CDR2 SQIVND (reference sequence). CDR3 length equals 15 residues. Trimming shortened V by 7 bases and J by 1 base, and 16 bases separated the two germline ends. The CDR3 DNA follows: TGTGCCAGTACCCCCGCCGGGACACCGAACACTGAAGCTTTCTTT. It specifies CASTPAGTPNTEAFF. The variable domain in full, with the rest retrieved from reference TRBV19 and TRBJ1-1, is DGGITQSPKYLFRKEGQNVTLSCEQNLNHDAMYWYRQDPGQGLRLIYYSQIVNDFQKGDIAEGYSVSREKKESFPLTVTSAQKNPTAFYLCASTPAGTPNTEAFFGQGTRLTVV.

This chain links TRBV2 with TRBJ1-1; 7 bases align to TRBD1. This CDR3 spans 13 amino acids. Germline CDR1 SNHLY, CDR2 FYNNEI. The V segment lost 5 bases and the J segment 5 bases; nucleotides outside the gene matches: 5. The CDR3, as DNA: TGTGCCAGCAGTACAGGGGTATGGACTGAAGCTTTCTTT. Its protein is CASSTGVWTEAFF.

This clone has only one observation. The chain combines TRBV9 with TRBJ2-3, with D unclear. The CDR3 sequence is 13 residues long. Germline V lookup: CDR1 SGDLS, CDR2 YYNGEE. V lost 0 bases, J lost 5 bases, and 7 bases lay in between. CDR3 nucleotides: TGTGCCAGCAGCGTAGCTGGCAGAGATACGCAGTATTTT. This encodes CASSVAGRDTQYF.

This clone has a single count. The chain is built from TRBV12-3 or TRBV12-4 and TRBJ2-1, with D possibly TRBD1 on 6 matching bases. V lost 8 bases, J lost 7 bases, and 15 bases lay in between. The CDR3 length is 13 residues. This CDR3 reads CASASRGDNEQFF. CDR3 DNA sequence: TGTGCCAGCGCTAGCAGGGGTGATAATGAGCAGTTCTTC.

The chain has TRBV6-1 and TRBJ2-7; TRBD2 matches 11 bases. V was clipped by 3 bases and J by 2 bases; unmatched bases: 9. The CDR3 has 17 amino acids. The germline V gene encodes CDR1 MNHNS and CDR2 SASEGT. The CDR3 reads CASSDRTGLAAPYEQYF. The CDR3 region has the DNA TGTGCCAGCAGTGACCGAACGGGACTAGCGGCGCCCTACGAGCAGTACTTC.

The V and J genes are TRBV28 and TRBJ2-5; 10 nucleotides align to TRBD1. Looked up from germline, CDR1 is MDHEN and CDR2 is SYDVKM. After removal of 4 bases from V and 7 bases from J, the junction contained 9 bases not matched to a gene. This CDR3 has 15 amino acids. The CDR3 protein is CASSYPRTGGVTQYF. The CDR3 DNA reads as TGTGCCAGCAGTTACCCCCGGACAGGGGGAGTGACCCAGTACTTC.

The genes are TRBV10-3 and TRBJ2-3; 10 nucleotides align to TRBD2. With V trimmed by 4 bases and J by 5 bases, 3 bases remained unmatched. The CDR3 consists of 14 residues. In germline, CDR1 is ENHRY, CDR2 SYGVKD. The DNA for the CDR3 is TGTGCCATCAGTGTTAAGCGGGAGGGAGATACGCAGTATTTT. The encoded protein is CAISVKREGDTQYF.

The chain couples TRBV20-1 to TRBJ1-1, with unresolved D. This CDR3 is 10 amino acids long. With 6 bases removed from V and 3 bases from J, the gap between germline ends came to 5 bases. Per germline, CDR1 DFQATT and CDR2 SNEGSKA (reference sequence). For the CDR3, the DNA is TGCAGTGCCCCATACACTGAAGCTTTCTTT. Protein: CSAPYTEAFF.

The gene calls are TRBV11-2 and TRBJ2-3; 9 nucleotides align to TRBD2. The CDR3 contains 15 residues. Trimming took 3 bases from V and 7 from J; bases not matched to a gene: 8. The germline V gene has CDR1 SGHAT and CDR2 FQNNGV. The CDR3 DNA follows: TGTGCCAGCAGCTTGGGGGGTAGCGGGGGCTATACGCAGTATTTT. Translated, it gives CASSLGGSGGYTQYF.

The V gene is TRBV6-2 or TRBV6-3, the J gene TRBJ1-1; tentative D call: TRBD1 (6 bases). The V gene lost 5 bases and the J gene lost 8 bases, with 12 bases spanning the gap. This CDR3 region has 12 residues. CDR1 is MNHEY, CDR2 SVGEGT, per germline. In DNA, the CDR3 is TGTGCCAGCAGTCTCACCGACAGGGAAGCTTTCTTT. Amino acid sequence: CASSLTDREAFF.

The CDR3 DNA reads as TGTGCCAGCAGCCCGACCGGGGGGCGCGCTAACTATGGCTACACCTTC. Translation: CASSPTGGRANYGYTF. The chain carries TRBV5-4 and TRBJ1-2; tentative D call: TRBD1 (6 bases). Germline V lookup: CDR1 SGHNT, CDR2 YYREEE (reference sequence). The ends were cut back, 4 bases at V and 0 bases at J, with 16 bases in the middle. The CDR3 has 16 amino acids.

V is TRBV30 and J is TRBJ1-4; D remains unclear. The CDR3 spans 13 residues. Trimming took 0 bases from V and 7 from J, leaving 9 bases between them. Per germline, CDR1 GTSNPN and CDR2 SVGIG (reference sequence). The CDR3 loop is CAWSVVDFEKLFF. CDR3 in DNA: TGTGCCTGGAGTGTAGTGGACTTTGAAAAACTGTTTTTT. The full variable domain, rest sourced from reference TRBV30 and TRBJ1-4, is SQTIHQWPATLVQPVGSPLSLECTVEGTSNPNLYWYRQAAGRGLQLLFYSVGIGQISSEVPQNLSASRPQDRQFILSSKKLLLSDSGFYLCAWSVVDFEKLFFGSGTQLSVL.

This sequence joins TRBV19 and TRBJ2-1, with 10 positions matching TRBD2. Per germline, CDR1 LNHDA and CDR2 SQIVND (reference sequence). The CDR3 extends over 16 amino acids. With 3 bases clipped from V and 6 bases from J, the junction kept 8 bases outside the gene matches. The CDR3 region is CASSIKLAGVSNEQFF. Written as DNA, the CDR3 is TGTGCCAGTAGTATTAAGCTAGCGGGGGTTTCCAATGAGCAGTTCTTC.

The chain carries TRBV9 and TRBJ1-6; 9 bases line up with TRBD1. Germline CDR1 reads SGDLS; CDR2 reads YYNGEE. With V trimmed by 0 bases and J by 9 bases, 10 bases remained unmatched. This CDR3 is built from 17 residues. Here the CDR3 reads CASSVGPGTGSSSPLHF. Written as DNA, the CDR3 is TGTGCCAGCAGCGTAGGACCCGGGACAGGGAGTTCTTCACCCCTCCACTTT.